The entry below gives a single T cell receptor beta chain sequence along with its context. The target antigen is unknown. These data come from a study of cytomegalovirus exposure and HLA in healthy donors. Study-wide context: A later analysis reported the approximately 120 validation repertoires used the same platform as the roughly 670 first-cohort repertoires.

Whole-study findings and limits: The tendency of first-cohort TCR clusters to co-occur in the 100 to 150 validation repertoires emerged from a later analysis. Among TCR sequences, most were rare, though some public TCRs appeared in many donors.

Trimming took 6 bases from V and 7 from J, leaving 15 bases between them. This CDR3 is 14 amino acids long. Per germline, CDR1 LGHNT and CDR2 FRNRAP. Assay: immunoSEQ multiplex PCR; the TCRdb copy retains only in-frame clones and omits some. Seen here are 150,000 to 250,000 clones, around 80% observed once, and the top ten hold roughly 1.2%. The donors were part of the roughly 130-subject validation cohort, which stood apart from the 666-subject first cohort. The TCR originated in a woman aged 25-40 years in good health and CMV-seronegative. The sample comprised PBMCs. The gene calls are TRBV12-5 and TRBJ2-2; D might be TRBD2 (5 bases). The CDR3 protein is CASGPVTRGGELFF. The CDR3 nucleotides read TGTGCTAGTGGCCCCGTAACTAGAGGCGGGGAGCTGTTTTTT.